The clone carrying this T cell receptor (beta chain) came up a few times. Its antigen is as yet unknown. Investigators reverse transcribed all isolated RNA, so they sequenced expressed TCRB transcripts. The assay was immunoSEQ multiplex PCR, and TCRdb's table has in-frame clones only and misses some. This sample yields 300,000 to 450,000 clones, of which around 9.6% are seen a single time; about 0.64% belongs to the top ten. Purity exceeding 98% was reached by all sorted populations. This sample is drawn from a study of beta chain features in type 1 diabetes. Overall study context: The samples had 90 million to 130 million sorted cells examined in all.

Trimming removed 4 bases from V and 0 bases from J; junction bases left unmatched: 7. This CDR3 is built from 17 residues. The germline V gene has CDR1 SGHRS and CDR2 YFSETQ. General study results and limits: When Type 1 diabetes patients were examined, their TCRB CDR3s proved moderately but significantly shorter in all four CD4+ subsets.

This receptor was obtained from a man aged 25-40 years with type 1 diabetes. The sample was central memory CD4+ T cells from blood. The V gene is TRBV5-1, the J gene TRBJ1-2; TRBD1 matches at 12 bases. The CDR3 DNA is TGCGCCAGCAGCAGGGGACAGGGGGCCACCACTAACTATGGCTACACCTTC. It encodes CASSRGQGATTNYGYTF.